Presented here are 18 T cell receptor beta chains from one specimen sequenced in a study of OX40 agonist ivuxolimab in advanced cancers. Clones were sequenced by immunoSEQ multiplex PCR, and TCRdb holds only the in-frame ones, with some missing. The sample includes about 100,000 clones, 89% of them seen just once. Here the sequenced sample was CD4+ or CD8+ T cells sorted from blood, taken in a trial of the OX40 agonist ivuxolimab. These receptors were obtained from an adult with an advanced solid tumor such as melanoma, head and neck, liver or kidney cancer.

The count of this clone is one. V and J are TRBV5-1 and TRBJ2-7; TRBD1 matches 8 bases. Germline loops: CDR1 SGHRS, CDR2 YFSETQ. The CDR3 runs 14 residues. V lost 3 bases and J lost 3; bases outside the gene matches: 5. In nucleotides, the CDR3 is TGCGCCAGCAGCTCACGGACAGGGCTCTACGAGCAGTACTTC. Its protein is CASSSRTGLYEQYF.

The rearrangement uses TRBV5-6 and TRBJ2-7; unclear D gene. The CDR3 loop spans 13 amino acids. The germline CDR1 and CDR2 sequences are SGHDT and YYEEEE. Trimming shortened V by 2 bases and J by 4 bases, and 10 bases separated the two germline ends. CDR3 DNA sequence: TGTGCCAGCAGCTTCGCCGCAGCGTACGAGCAGTACTTC. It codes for CASSFAAAYEQYF.

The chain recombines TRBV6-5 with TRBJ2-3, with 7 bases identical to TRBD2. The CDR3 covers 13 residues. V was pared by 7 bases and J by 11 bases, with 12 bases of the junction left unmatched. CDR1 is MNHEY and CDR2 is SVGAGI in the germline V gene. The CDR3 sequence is CASTAPGTNMQYF. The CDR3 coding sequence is TGTGCCAGCACCGCCCCCGGGACTAATATGCAGTATTTT.

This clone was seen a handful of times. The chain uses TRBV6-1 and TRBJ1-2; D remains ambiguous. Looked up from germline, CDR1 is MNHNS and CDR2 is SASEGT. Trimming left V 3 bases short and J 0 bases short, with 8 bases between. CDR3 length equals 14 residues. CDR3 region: CASSESRTNYGYTF. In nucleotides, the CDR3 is TGTGCCAGCAGTGAGTCCAGGACTAACTATGGCTACACCTTC.

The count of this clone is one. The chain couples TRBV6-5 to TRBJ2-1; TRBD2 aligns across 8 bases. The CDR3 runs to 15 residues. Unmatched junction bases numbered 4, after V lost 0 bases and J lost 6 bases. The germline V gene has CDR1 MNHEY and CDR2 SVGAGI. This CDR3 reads CASSYSGLAPNEQFF. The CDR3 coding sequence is TGTGCCAGCAGTTACTCAGGACTAGCCCCCAATGAGCAGTTCTTC.

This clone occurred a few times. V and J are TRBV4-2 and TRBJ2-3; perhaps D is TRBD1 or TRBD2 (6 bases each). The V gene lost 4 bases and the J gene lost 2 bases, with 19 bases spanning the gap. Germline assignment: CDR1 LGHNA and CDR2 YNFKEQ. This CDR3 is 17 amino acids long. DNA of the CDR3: TGTGCCAGCAGCCCGGTAGGGGGAGGCACGTACACAGATACGCAGTATTTT. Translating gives CASSPVGGGTYTDTQYF.

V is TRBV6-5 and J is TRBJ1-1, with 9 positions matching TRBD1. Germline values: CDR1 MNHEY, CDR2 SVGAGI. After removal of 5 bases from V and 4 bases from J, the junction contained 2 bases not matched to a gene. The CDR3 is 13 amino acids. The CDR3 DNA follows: TGTGCCAGCAGTCGGGACAGGGCCACTGAAGCTTTCTTT. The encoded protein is CASSRDRATEAFF.

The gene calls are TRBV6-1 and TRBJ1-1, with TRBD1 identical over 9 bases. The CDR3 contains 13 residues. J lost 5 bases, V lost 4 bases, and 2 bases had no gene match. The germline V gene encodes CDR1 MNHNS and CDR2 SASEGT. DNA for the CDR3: TGTGCCAGCAGTGTTGACAGGGGGACTGAAGCTTTCTTT. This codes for CASSVDRGTEAFF.

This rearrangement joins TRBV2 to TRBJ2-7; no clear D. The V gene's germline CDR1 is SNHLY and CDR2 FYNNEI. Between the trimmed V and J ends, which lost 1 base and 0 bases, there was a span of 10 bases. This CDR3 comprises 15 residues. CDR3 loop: CASSEDFGSSYEQYF. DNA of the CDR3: TGTGCCAGCAGTGAAGATTTCGGAAGCTCCTACGAGCAGTACTTC.

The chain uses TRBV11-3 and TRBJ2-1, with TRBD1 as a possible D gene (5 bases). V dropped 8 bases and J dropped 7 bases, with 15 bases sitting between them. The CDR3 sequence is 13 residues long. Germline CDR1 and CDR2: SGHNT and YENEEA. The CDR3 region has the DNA TGTGCCAGCTCTAACCCTACAGGAAATGAGCAGTTCTTC. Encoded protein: CASSNPTGNEQFF.

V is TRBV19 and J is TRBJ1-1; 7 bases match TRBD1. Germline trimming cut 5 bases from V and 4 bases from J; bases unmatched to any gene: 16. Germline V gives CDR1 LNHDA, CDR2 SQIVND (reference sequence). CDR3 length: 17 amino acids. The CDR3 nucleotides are TGTGCCAGTAGTCCAAAGACAGGGACACAAATCGGCACTGAAGCTTTCTTT. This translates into CASSPKTGTQIGTEAFF.

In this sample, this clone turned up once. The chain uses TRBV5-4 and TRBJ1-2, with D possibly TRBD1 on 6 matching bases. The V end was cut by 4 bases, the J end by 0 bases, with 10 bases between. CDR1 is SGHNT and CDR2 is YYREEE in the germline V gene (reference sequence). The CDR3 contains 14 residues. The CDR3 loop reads CASSQTGSNYGYTF. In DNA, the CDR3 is TGTGCCAGCAGCCAGACAGGTTCTAACTATGGCTACACCTTC. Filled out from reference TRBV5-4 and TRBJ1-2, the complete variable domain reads ETGVTQSPTHLIKTRGQQVTLRCSSQSGHNTVSWYQQALGQGPQFIFQYYREEENGRGNFPPRFSGLQFPNYSSELNVNALELDDSALYLCASSQTGSNYGYTFGSGTRLTVV.

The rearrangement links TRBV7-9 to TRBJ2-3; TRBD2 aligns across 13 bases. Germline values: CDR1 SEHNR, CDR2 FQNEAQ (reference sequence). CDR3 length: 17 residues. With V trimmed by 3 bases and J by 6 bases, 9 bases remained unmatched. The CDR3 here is CASSFITSGRAGDTQYF. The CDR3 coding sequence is TGTGCCAGCAGCTTTATCACTAGCGGGAGGGCCGGGGATACGCAGTATTTT.

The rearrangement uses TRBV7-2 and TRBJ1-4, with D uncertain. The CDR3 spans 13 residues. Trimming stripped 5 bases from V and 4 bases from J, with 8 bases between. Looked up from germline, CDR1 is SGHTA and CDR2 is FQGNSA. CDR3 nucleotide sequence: TGTGCCAGCAGCCCATCTTTTAATGAAAAACTGTTTTTT. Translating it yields CASSPSFNEKLFF.

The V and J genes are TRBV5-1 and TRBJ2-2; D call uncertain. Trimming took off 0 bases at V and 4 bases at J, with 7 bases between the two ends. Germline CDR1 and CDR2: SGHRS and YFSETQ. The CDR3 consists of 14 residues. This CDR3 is CASSLGKSTGELFF. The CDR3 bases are TGCGCCAGCAGCTTGGGCAAGTCCACCGGGGAGCTGTTTTTT.

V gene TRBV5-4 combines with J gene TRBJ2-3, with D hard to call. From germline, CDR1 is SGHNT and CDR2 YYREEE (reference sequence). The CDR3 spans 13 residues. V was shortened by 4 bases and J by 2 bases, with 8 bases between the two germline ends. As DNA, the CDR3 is TGTGCCAGCAGCCAGACTTACACAGATACGCAGTATTTT. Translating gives CASSQTYTDTQYF.

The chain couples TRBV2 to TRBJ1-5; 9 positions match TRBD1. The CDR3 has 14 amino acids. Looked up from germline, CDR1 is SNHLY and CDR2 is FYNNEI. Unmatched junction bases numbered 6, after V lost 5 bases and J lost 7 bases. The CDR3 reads CASSFRTGDQPQHF. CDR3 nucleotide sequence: TGTGCCAGCAGTTTCCGGACAGGGGACCAGCCCCAGCATTTT.

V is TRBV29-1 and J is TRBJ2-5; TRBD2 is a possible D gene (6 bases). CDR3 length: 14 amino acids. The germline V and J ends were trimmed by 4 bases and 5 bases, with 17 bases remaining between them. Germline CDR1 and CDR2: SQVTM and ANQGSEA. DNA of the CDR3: TGCAGCGTTGCCAGCGGGCTTTGGGGGGAGACCCAGTACTTC. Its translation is CSVASGLWGETQYF.